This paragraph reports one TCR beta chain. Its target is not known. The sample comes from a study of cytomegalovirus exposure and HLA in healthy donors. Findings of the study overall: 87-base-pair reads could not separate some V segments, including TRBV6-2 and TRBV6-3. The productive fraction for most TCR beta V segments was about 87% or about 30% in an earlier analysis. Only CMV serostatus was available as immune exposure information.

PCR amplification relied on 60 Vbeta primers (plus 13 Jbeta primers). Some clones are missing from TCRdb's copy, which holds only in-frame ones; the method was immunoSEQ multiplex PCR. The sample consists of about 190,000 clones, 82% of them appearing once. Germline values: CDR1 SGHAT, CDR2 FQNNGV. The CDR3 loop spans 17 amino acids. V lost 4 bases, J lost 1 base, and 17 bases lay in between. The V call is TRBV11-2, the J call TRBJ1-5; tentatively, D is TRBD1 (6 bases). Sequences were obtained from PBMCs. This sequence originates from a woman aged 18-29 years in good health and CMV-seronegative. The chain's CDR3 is CASSSITGPKSNQPQHF. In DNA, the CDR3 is TGTGCCAGCAGCTCCATCACAGGGCCAAAGAGCAATCAGCCCCAGCATTTT. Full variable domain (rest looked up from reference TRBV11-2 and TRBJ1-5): EAGVAQSPRYKIIEKRQSVAFWCNPISGHATLYWYQQILGQGPKLLIQFQNNGVVDDSQLPKDRFSAERLKGVDSTLKIQPAKLEDSAVYLCASSSITGPKSNQPQHFGDGTRLSIL.